This entry features one T cell receptor beta chain sequence. Antigen specificity is unknown. This entry is derived from a study of cytomegalovirus exposure and HLA in healthy donors. Amplification used 60 Vbeta primers and 13 Jbeta primers. TCRdb keeps only in-frame clones here, not all; method: immunoSEQ multiplex PCR. Here the sample spans hundreds of thousands of clones, around 80% being singletons. The CDR3 is 13 residues long. With 2 bases removed from V and 7 bases from J, the gap between germline ends came to 11 bases. CDR1 and CDR2 (germline): MNHEY, SVGAGI. Study findings and constraints: Later analysis showed TCR association rates varying by HLA locus, highest for DRB1 and lowest for HLA-C. In an earlier analysis, most TCR beta V segments were productive about 87% or about 30% of the time. V- and J-gene trimming of TCR beta was linked (in a later analysis) to a missense DCLRE1C variant.

Material for sequencing was PBMCs. This TCR came from a man aged 40-49 years in good health and CMV-seropositive. This chain links TRBV6-5 with TRBJ2-5; a weak D match, TRBD2 (5 bases). CDR3 sequence (DNA): TGTGCCAGCAGTTACGAGGTAGAGGGGACCCAGTACTTC. Translation: CASSYEVEGTQYF.